The rows below give T cell receptor beta chains drawn from one sample of a study of T-cell reconstitution after alpha-beta-depleted transplantation in children. TCRdb recomputed calls from the PCR reads with MiXCR, one row per CDR3 protein. The sample records roughly 240,000 distinct CDR3 sequences, 6.5% to 9% being singletons. The source material was PBMCs, mostly from graft donor cells, sampled 180 days after TCRalphabeta/CD19-depleted stem cell transplant. The origin of the receptors is a male patient younger than 18 who had a stem cell transplant for acute lymphoblastic leukemia, so the T cells may come from the graft donor. The CDR3 runs from the conserved cysteine through the conserved F or W. The D gene is left open where the match is weak. Size is stated for part of the rows, as once, few or many counts, or as a class when the clone is expanded.

j_gene: TRBJ2-2
v_gene: TRBV7-8
d_gene: -
abundance: many
len: 15
CDR3nt: TGTGCCAGCAGCAAAGGGGTCCTTTCGGGCGGGGAGCTGTTTTTT
CDR3aa: CASSKGVLSGGELFF

j_gene: TRBJ1-5
v_gene: TRBV20-1
d_gene: TRBD1
abundance: many
len: 13
CDR3nt: TGCAGTGCCCGGGACAGGGCCGTCCAGCCCCAGCATTTT
CDR3aa: CSARDRAVQPQHF

j_gene: TRBJ1-4
v_gene: TRBV20-1
d_gene: TRBD1
abundance: many
len: 13
CDR3nt: TGCAGTGCTAGGGACAGGGGGCTTGAAAAACTGTTTTTT
CDR3aa: CSARDRGLEKLFF

j_gene: TRBJ2-3
v_gene: TRBV12-3/TRBV12-4
d_gene: TRBD2
abundance: many
len: 17
CDR3nt: TGTGCCAGCAGTTCCCCCGCCGGGACTAGCGGCACAGATACGCAGTATTTT
CDR3aa: CASSSPAGTSGTDTQYF

j_gene: TRBJ2-3
v_gene: TRBV24-1
d_gene: TRBD1
abundance: many
len: 16
CDR3nt: TGTGCCACAGCCTTCGGACAGGGGGTAAGCACAGATACGCAGTATTTT
CDR3aa: CATAFGQGVSTDTQYF

j_gene: TRBJ1-6
v_gene: TRBV7-9
d_gene: -
abundance: many
len: 14
CDR3nt: TGTGCCAGCAGGACGGACACCTATAATTCACCCCTCCACTTT
CDR3aa: CASRTDTYNSPLHF

j_gene: TRBJ2-1
v_gene: TRBV15
d_gene: TRBD2
abundance: many
len: 16
CDR3nt: TGTGCCACCAGCAGGGCGCCTAGCGGGAGGGCCGGTGAGCAGTTCTTC
CDR3aa: CATSRAPSGRAGEQFF

j_gene: TRBJ2-3
v_gene: TRBV4-2
d_gene: -
abundance: many
len: 14
CDR3nt: TGTGCCAGCAGCCCCACAAGGAACACAGATACGCAGTATTTT
CDR3aa: CASSPTRNTDTQYF

j_gene: TRBJ2-1
v_gene: TRBV4-2
d_gene: -
abundance: -
len: 17
CDR3nt: TGTGCCAGCGGCTCCGGGCTAGTGGGGGCCTGGCGGAATGAGCAGTTCTTC
CDR3aa: CASGSGLVGAWRNEQFF

j_gene: TRBJ1-6
v_gene: TRBV7-3
d_gene: -
abundance: many
len: 14
CDR3nt: TGTGCCAGCAGTTTCCGGCAGGGCAATTCACCCCTCCACTTT
CDR3aa: CASSFRQGNSPLHF

j_gene: TRBJ2-7
v_gene: TRBV6-2/TRBV6-3
d_gene: TRBD2
abundance: few
len: 15
CDR3nt: TGTGCCAGCAGCCCGACTAGCGGGGGGACATACGAGCAGTACTTC
CDR3aa: CASSPTSGGTYEQYF

j_gene: TRBJ1-6
v_gene: TRBV2
d_gene: -
abundance: many
len: 16
CDR3nt: TGTGCCAGCAGGGACCTAGGCAGGGCCGATAATTCACCCCTCCACTTT
CDR3aa: CASRDLGRADNSPLHF

j_gene: TRBJ1-5
v_gene: TRBV5-1
d_gene: TRBD1
abundance: many
len: 14
CDR3nt: TGCGCCAGCAGCGCCGGGACAGAAGCGGGCCCCCAGCATTTT
CDR3aa: CASSAGTEAGPQHF

j_gene: TRBJ1-3
v_gene: TRBV20-1
d_gene: -
abundance: many
len: 14
CDR3nt: TGCAGTGCTAGAGACCCGGACTTTGGAAACACCATATATTTT
CDR3aa: CSARDPDFGNTIYF

j_gene: TRBJ1-2
v_gene: TRBV6-1
d_gene: -
abundance: many
len: 14
CDR3nt: TGTGCCAGCAGTGAAAGGGGACTTGACTATGGCTACACCTTC
CDR3aa: CASSERGLDYGYTF

j_gene: TRBJ2-2
v_gene: TRBV11-1
d_gene: -
abundance: few
len: 19
CDR3nt: TGTGCCAGCAGCGCGCTGGGGCCGCTTGGGGCGCGGAACACCGGGGAGCTGTTTTTT
CDR3aa: CASSALGPLGARNTGELFF

j_gene: TRBJ1-6
v_gene: TRBV5-1
d_gene: -
abundance: many
len: 15
CDR3nt: TGCGCCAGCAAACTCCAGGGTTATGAAAATTCACCCCTCCACTTT
CDR3aa: CASKLQGYENSPLHF

j_gene: TRBJ1-6
v_gene: TRBV10-3
d_gene: -
abundance: many
len: 14
CDR3nt: TGTGCCATCAGTCCCCAGGAAACGAATTCACCCCTCCACTTT
CDR3aa: CAISPQETNSPLHF

j_gene: TRBJ2-3
v_gene: TRBV9
d_gene: -
abundance: many
len: 16
CDR3nt: TGTGCCAGCAGCGCCAGTTGGGAGTGGGCCACAGATACGCAGTATTTT
CDR3aa: CASSASWEWATDTQYF

j_gene: TRBJ2-5
v_gene: TRBV28
d_gene: TRBD1
abundance: many
len: 15
CDR3nt: TGTGCCAGCAGTTTCTTTGAGGGGGCAGGAGAGACCCAGTACTTC
CDR3aa: CASSFFEGAGETQYF

j_gene: TRBJ2-7
v_gene: TRBV7-9
d_gene: -
abundance: -
len: 16
CDR3nt: TGTGCCAGCAGCTCGAAGGCGGCGGACCTGAGGTACGAGCAGTACTTC
CDR3aa: CASSSKAADLRYEQYF

j_gene: TRBJ2-3
v_gene: TRBV27
d_gene: -
abundance: few
len: 13
CDR3nt: TGTGCCAGCAGTCACAGGGTCACAGATACGCAGTATTTT
CDR3aa: CASSHRVTDTQYF

j_gene: TRBJ2-4
v_gene: TRBV28
d_gene: -
abundance: many
len: 16
CDR3nt: TGTGCCAGCAGTTTGGGGTTACTTGGAGCCAAAAACATTCAGTACTTC
CDR3aa: CASSLGLLGAKNIQYF

j_gene: TRBJ2-3
v_gene: TRBV29-1
d_gene: -
abundance: many
len: 12
CDR3nt: TGCAGCCTAGGAGGACCCTCAGATACGCAGTATTTT
CDR3aa: CSLGGPSDTQYF

j_gene: TRBJ2-7
v_gene: TRBV12-3/TRBV12-4
d_gene: -
abundance: -
len: 14
CDR3nt: TGTGCCAGCACCCCCCTTGGGCGCTCCTACGAGCAGTACTTC
CDR3aa: CASTPLGRSYEQYF

j_gene: TRBJ1-1
v_gene: TRBV20-1
d_gene: TRBD1
abundance: many
len: 16
CDR3nt: TGCAGTGCTTACAGGGGGCCCGTAGGCATGAACACTGAAGCTTTCTTT
CDR3aa: CSAYRGPVGMNTEAFF

j_gene: TRBJ2-5
v_gene: TRBV27
d_gene: -
abundance: many
len: 14
CDR3nt: TGTGCCAGCAGTCTCGGGACGGACCAAGAGACCCAGTACTTC
CDR3aa: CASSLGTDQETQYF

j_gene: TRBJ1-5
v_gene: TRBV4-2
d_gene: -
abundance: many
len: 15
CDR3nt: TGTGCCAGCAGCCCAAACCGGGGGGCGAAACCAGCCCAGCATTTT
CDR3aa: CASSPNRGAKPAQHF

j_gene: TRBJ1-5
v_gene: TRBV27
d_gene: -
abundance: many
len: 14
CDR3nt: TGTGCCAGCAGTAGGGGGGGCGAGGGTCAGCCCCAGCATTTT
CDR3aa: CASSRGGEGQPQHF

j_gene: TRBJ1-1
v_gene: TRBV12-3/TRBV12-4
d_gene: -
abundance: many
len: 15
CDR3nt: TGTGCCAGCAGTTTGCCCGGACCGCAAAACACTGAAGCTTTCTTT
CDR3aa: CASSLPGPQNTEAFF

j_gene: TRBJ2-1
v_gene: TRBV28
d_gene: -
abundance: many
len: 15
CDR3nt: TGTGCCAGCACTCTGCACAGGGGCGGGGTCGATGAGCAGTTCTTC
CDR3aa: CASTLHRGGVDEQFF

j_gene: TRBJ2-2
v_gene: TRBV7-6
d_gene: TRBD2
abundance: -
len: 16
CDR3nt: TGTGCCAGCAGCCAGACGACGACTAGCGGCGCCGGGGAGCTGTTTTTT
CDR3aa: CASSQTTTSGAGELFF

j_gene: TRBJ2-3
v_gene: TRBV2
d_gene: -
abundance: -
len: 15
CDR3nt: TGTGCCAGCAGGGGGAGGAAGGGGAGCACAGATACGCAGTATTTT
CDR3aa: CASRGRKGSTDTQYF

j_gene: TRBJ2-2
v_gene: TRBV7-6
d_gene: -
abundance: many
len: 13
CDR3nt: TGTGCCAGCAGCTTATTGTGGACCGGGGAGCTGTTTTTT
CDR3aa: CASSLLWTGELFF

j_gene: TRBJ2-7
v_gene: TRBV2
d_gene: -
abundance: many
len: 14
CDR3nt: TGTGCCAGCAGCGCTCAGGGTTATATCTACGAGCAGTACTTC
CDR3aa: CASSAQGYIYEQYF

j_gene: TRBJ2-1
v_gene: TRBV7-3
d_gene: -
abundance: many
len: 15
CDR3nt: TGTGCCAGCAGCCGAACCGGGACTTCCTACAATGAGCAGTTCTTC
CDR3aa: CASSRTGTSYNEQFF

j_gene: TRBJ2-3
v_gene: TRBV11-2
d_gene: -
abundance: many
len: 12
CDR3nt: TGTGCCAGCAGCCCGGTCACAGATACGCAGTATTTT
CDR3aa: CASSPVTDTQYF

j_gene: TRBJ2-7
v_gene: TRBV4-3
d_gene: TRBD2
abundance: many
len: 17
CDR3nt: TGCGCCAGCAGCCAAGATCTAGCGGGGGCCATCTCCTACGAGCAGTACTTC
CDR3aa: CASSQDLAGAISYEQYF

j_gene: TRBJ2-5
v_gene: TRBV18
d_gene: TRBD2
abundance: many
len: 15
CDR3nt: TGTGCCAGCTCACCACCGGTCACTAGCGGAGAGACCCAGTACTTC
CDR3aa: CASSPPVTSGETQYF

j_gene: TRBJ2-7
v_gene: TRBV20-1
d_gene: TRBD2
abundance: many
len: 15
CDR3nt: TGCAGTGCTAGAGCGGCTAGCGGGGTGCTCTACGAGCAGTACTTC
CDR3aa: CSARAASGVLYEQYF

j_gene: TRBJ1-5
v_gene: TRBV4-1
d_gene: TRBD1
abundance: many
len: 17
CDR3nt: TGCGCCAGCAGCCAAGTTGGACAGGGTGTAAGGAATCAGCCCCAGCATTTT
CDR3aa: CASSQVGQGVRNQPQHF

j_gene: TRBJ2-5
v_gene: TRBV13
d_gene: -
abundance: many
len: 13
CDR3nt: TGTGCCAGCAGCTACCAGGGAGCGGAGACCCAGTACTTC
CDR3aa: CASSYQGAETQYF

j_gene: TRBJ2-1
v_gene: TRBV5-1
d_gene: TRBD1
abundance: many
len: 15
CDR3nt: TGCGCCAGCAGCTTTCAGGGGGCCGCCTACAATGAGCAGTTCTTC
CDR3aa: CASSFQGAAYNEQFF

j_gene: TRBJ1-4
v_gene: TRBV4-3
d_gene: -
abundance: many
len: 16
CDR3nt: TGCGCCAGCAGCCAAGGTCAGGGGATAGGATTTGAAAAACTGTTTTTT
CDR3aa: CASSQGQGIGFEKLFF

j_gene: TRBJ2-7
v_gene: TRBV5-1
d_gene: TRBD1
abundance: many
len: 14
CDR3nt: TGCGCCAGCAGACGGGACAGCTCCTCCTACGAGCTGTACTTC
CDR3aa: CASRRDSSSYELYF

j_gene: TRBJ1-6
v_gene: TRBV7-9
d_gene: TRBD1
abundance: many
len: 16
CDR3nt: TGTGCCAGCACCCCTTCCCCGGGACAGGGATTTTCACCCCTCCACTTT
CDR3aa: CASTPSPGQGFSPLHF

j_gene: TRBJ2-6
v_gene: TRBV11-1
d_gene: -
abundance: -
len: 16
CDR3nt: TGTGCCAGCAGCTCCCGGACCCGCTCTGGGGCCAACGTCCTGACTTTC
CDR3aa: CASSSRTRSGANVLTF

j_gene: TRBJ1-5
v_gene: TRBV12-3/TRBV12-4
d_gene: TRBD1
abundance: many
len: 14
CDR3nt: TGTGCCAGCAGTTGGGACAGAAGGGATCAGCCCCAGCATTTT
CDR3aa: CASSWDRRDQPQHF

j_gene: TRBJ2-4
v_gene: TRBV4-1
d_gene: TRBD1
abundance: many
len: 15
CDR3nt: TGCGCCAGCAGCCAAGTCGGGACAGGGAAAAACATTCAGTACTTC
CDR3aa: CASSQVGTGKNIQYF

j_gene: TRBJ2-1
v_gene: TRBV20-1
d_gene: TRBD1
abundance: many
len: 13
CDR3nt: TGCAGTGCTACGGGACAGGGTGCTAATGAGCAGTTCTTC
CDR3aa: CSATGQGANEQFF

j_gene: TRBJ2-7
v_gene: TRBV18
d_gene: -
abundance: many
len: 13
CDR3nt: TGTGCCAGCTCACCCCGGACCACCTACGAGCAGTACTTC
CDR3aa: CASSPRTTYEQYF

j_gene: TRBJ2-1
v_gene: TRBV20-1
d_gene: -
abundance: many
len: 13
CDR3nt: TGCAGTGCTTCCGGGGAAACCTACAATGAGCAGTTCTTC
CDR3aa: CSASGETYNEQFF

j_gene: TRBJ1-5
v_gene: TRBV24-1
d_gene: -
abundance: many
len: 12
CDR3nt: TGTGCCACGTCAGAAGCGAATCAGCCCCAGCATTTT
CDR3aa: CATSEANQPQHF

j_gene: TRBJ2-1
v_gene: TRBV9
d_gene: -
abundance: many
len: 14
CDR3nt: TGTGCCAGCAGCGTCGAAGGGAGCTACAATGAGCAGTTCTTC
CDR3aa: CASSVEGSYNEQFF

j_gene: TRBJ2-5
v_gene: TRBV6-2/TRBV6-3
d_gene: -
abundance: many
len: 14
CDR3nt: TGTGCCAGCAGTTACTCGGAATTGGGAGAGACCCAGTACTTC
CDR3aa: CASSYSELGETQYF

j_gene: TRBJ2-7
v_gene: TRBV6-4
d_gene: -
abundance: many
len: 10
CDR3nt: TGTGCCAGCACTTCGGAAGAGCAGTACTTC
CDR3aa: CASTSEEQYF

j_gene: TRBJ1-6
v_gene: TRBV4-3
d_gene: -
abundance: many
len: 14
CDR3nt: TGCGCCAGCAGCCAAGATGCCAGGAATTCACCCCTCCACTTT
CDR3aa: CASSQDARNSPLHF

j_gene: TRBJ2-2
v_gene: TRBV7-3
d_gene: -
abundance: many
len: 16
CDR3nt: TGTGCCAGCAGCTTAACTCCTAGCAAGGTGTTGGGGGAGCTGTTTTTT
CDR3aa: CASSLTPSKVLGELFF